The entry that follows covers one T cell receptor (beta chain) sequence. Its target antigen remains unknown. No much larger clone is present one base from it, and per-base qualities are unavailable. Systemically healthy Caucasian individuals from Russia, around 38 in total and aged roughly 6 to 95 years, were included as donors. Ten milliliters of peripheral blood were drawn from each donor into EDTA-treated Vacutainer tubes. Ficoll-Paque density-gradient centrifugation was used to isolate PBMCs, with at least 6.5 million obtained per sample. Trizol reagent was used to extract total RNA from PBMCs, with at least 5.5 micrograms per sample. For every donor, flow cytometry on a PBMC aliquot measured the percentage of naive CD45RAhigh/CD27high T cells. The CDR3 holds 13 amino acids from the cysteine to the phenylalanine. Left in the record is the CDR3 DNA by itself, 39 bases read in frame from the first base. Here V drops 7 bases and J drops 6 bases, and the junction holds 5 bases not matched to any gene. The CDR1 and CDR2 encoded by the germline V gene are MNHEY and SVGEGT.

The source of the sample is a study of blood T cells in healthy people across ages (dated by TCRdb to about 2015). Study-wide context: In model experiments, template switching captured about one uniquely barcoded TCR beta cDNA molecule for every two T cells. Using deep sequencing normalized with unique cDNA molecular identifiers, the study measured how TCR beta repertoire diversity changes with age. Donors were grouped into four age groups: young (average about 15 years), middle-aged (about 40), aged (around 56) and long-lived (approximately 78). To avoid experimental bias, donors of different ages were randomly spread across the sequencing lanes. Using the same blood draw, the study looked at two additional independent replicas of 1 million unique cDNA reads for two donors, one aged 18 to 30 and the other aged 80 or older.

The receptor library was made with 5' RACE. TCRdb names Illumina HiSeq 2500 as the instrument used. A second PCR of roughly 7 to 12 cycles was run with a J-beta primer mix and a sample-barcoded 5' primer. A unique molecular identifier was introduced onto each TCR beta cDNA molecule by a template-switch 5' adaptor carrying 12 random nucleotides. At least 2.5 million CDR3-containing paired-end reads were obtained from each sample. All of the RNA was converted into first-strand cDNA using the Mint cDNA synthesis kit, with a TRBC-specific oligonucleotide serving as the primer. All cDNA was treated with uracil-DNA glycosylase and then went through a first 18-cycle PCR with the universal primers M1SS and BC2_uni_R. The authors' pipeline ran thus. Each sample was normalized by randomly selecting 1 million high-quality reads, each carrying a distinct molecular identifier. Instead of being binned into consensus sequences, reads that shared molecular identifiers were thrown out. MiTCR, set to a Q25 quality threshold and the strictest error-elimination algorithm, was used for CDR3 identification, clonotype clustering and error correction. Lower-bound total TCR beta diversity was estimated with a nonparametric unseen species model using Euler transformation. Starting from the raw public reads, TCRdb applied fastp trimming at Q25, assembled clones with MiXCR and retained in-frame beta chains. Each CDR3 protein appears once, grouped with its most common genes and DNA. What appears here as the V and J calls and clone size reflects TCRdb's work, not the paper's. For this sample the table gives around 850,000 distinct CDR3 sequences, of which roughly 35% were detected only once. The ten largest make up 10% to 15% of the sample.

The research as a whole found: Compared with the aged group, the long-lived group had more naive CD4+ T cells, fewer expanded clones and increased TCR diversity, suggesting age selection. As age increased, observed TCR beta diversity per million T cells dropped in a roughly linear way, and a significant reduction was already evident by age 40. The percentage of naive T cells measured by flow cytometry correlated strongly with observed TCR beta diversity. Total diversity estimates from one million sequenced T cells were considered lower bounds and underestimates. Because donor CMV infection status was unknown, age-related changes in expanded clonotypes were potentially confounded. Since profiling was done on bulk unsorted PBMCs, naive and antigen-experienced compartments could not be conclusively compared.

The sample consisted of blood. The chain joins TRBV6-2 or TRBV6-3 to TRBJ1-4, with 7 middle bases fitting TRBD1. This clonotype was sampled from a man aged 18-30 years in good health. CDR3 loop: CASTTGTDEKLFF. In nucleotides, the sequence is TGTGCCAGCACGACCGGGACAGATGAAAAACTGTTTTTT.